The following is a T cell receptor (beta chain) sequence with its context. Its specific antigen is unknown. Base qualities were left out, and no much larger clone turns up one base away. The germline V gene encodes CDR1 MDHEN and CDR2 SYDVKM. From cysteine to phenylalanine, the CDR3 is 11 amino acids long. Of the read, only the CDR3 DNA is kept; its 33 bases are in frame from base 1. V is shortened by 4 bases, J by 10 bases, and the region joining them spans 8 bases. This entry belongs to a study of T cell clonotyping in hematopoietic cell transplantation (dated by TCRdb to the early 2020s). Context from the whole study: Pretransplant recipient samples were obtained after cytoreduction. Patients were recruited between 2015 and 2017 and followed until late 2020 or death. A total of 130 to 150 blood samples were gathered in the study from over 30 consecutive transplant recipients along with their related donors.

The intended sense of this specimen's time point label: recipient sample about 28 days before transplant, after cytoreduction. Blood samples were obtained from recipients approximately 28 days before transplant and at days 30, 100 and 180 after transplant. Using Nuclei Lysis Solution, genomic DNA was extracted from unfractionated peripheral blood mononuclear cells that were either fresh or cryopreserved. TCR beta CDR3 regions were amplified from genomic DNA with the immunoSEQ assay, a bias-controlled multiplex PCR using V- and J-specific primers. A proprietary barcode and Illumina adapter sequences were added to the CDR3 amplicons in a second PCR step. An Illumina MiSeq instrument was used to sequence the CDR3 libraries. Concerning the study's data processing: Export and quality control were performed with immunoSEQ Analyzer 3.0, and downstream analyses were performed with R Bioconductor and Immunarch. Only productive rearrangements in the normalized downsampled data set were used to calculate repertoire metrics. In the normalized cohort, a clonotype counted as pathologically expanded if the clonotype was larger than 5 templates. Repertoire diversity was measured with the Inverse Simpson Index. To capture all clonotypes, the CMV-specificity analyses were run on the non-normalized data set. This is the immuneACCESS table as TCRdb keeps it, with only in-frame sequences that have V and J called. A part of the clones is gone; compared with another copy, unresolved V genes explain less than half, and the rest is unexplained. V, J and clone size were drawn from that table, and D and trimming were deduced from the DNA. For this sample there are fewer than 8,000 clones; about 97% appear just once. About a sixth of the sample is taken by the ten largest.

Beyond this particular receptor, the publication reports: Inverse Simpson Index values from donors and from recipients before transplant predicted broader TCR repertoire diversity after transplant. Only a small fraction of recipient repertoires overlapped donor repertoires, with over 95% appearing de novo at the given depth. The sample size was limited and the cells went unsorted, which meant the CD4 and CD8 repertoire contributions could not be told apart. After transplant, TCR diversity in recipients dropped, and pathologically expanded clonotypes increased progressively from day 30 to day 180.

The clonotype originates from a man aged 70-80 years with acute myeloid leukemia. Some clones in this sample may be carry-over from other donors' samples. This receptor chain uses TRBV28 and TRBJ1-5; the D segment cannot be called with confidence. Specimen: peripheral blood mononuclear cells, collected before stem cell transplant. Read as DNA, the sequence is TGTGCCAGCAGTTCACAACACCCCCAGCATTTT. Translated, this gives CASSSQHPQHF.